This T cell receptor beta chain was found in a study of cytomegalovirus exposure and HLA in healthy donors. Notes on the study in general: A later analysis showed that HLA-associated TCR beta chains had undergone more clonal expansion than equally common others. The authors listed 150 or so TCR beta chains as cytomegalovirus-associated. The number of N-insertions in an Asian-associated ancestry cluster was reportedly below the roughly 620-donor mean in a later analysis.

A word on this clone: Its specificity is unknown.

Germline lookup yields CDR1 SGHTA and CDR2 FQGNSA. The CDR3 sequence is 15 residues long. V shed 0 bases and J shed 7 bases, with 12 bases lying between them. Use of 60 Vbeta and 13 Jbeta primers characterized the PCR. The table came from immunoSEQ multiplex PCR; TCRdb's copy has only in-frame clones and leaves some out. Here the sample spans roughly 160,000 clones, around 85% being singletons. The TCR originated in a man in his forties in good health and CMV-seronegative. The chain recombines TRBV7-2 with TRBJ1-4, with TRBD1 as a possible D gene (5 bases). The sample consisted of PBMCs. Here the CDR3 DNA reads TGTGCCAGCAGCTTAGCGGCAGGGCCTAGTGAAAAACTGTTTTTT. As protein: CASSLAAGPSEKLFF.